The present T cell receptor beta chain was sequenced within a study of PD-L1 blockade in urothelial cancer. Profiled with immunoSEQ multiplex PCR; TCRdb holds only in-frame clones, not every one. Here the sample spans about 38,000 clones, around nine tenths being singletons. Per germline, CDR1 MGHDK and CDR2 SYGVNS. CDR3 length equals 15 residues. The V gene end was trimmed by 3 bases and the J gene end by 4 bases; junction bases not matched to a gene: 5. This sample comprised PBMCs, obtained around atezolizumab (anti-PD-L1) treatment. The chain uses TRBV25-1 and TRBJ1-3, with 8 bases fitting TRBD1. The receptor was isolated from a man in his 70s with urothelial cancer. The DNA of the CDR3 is TGTGCCAGCAGTGATCTCAGGGGGCCCGGAAACACCATATATTTT. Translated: CASSDLRGPGNTIYF.